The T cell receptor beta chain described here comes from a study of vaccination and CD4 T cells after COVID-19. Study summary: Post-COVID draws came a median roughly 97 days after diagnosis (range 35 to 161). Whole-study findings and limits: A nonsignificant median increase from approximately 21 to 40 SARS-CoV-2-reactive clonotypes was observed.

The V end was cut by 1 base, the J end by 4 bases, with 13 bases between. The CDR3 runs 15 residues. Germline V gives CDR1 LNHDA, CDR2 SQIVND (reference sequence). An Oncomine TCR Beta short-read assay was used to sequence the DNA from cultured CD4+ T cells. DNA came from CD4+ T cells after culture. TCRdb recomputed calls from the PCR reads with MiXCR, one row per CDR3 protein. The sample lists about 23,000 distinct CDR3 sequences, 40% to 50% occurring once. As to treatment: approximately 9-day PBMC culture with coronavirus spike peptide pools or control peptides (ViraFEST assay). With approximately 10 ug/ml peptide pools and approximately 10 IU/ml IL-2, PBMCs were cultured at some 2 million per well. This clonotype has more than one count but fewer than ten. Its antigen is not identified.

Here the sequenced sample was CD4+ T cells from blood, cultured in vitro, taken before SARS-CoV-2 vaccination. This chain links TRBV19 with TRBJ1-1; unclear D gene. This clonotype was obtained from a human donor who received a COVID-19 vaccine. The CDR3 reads CASSIGGGWATEAFF. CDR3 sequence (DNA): TGTGCCAGTAGTATAGGGGGAGGTTGGGCCACTGAAGCTTTCTTT. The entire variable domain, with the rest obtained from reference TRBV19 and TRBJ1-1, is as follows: DGGITQSPKYLFRKEGQNVTLSCEQNLNHDAMYWYRQDPGQGLRLIYYSQIVNDFQKGDIAEGYSVSREKKESFPLTVTSAQKNPTAFYLCASSIGGGWATEAFFGQGTRLTVV.